One sample yielded the 17 T cell receptor beta chains listed below, sequenced in a study of blood T cell repertoires in COVID-19. The data were produced by immunoSEQ multiplex PCR, yet TCRdb's version contains in-frame clones alone and is incomplete. Altogether some 160,000 clones are present, roughly 80% being singletons, with the ten largest covering more than 11%. Input material: peripheral blood. Receptors originate from a woman older than 75 with acute or convalescent COVID-19.

The CDR3 reads CASSTMTGYQPQHF. CDR3 nucleotides: TGTGCCAGTAGTACAATGACAGGCTATCAGCCCCAGCATTTT. The chain joins TRBV19 to TRBJ1-5; D is perhaps TRBD1 (6 bases). This CDR3 contains 14 residues. Germline CDR1 and CDR2: LNHDA and SQIVND (reference sequence). Between the trimmed V and J ends, which lost 4 bases and 5 bases, there was a span of 12 bases.

The V gene is TRBV19, the J gene TRBJ1-1; D call uncertain. Germline CDR1 reads LNHDA; CDR2 reads SQIVND (reference sequence). Deletions cut 5 bases from V and 2 bases from J, with 9 bases between. The CDR3 is 13 residues long. CDR3 bases: TGTGCCAGTAGTTTCACACAAAACACTGAAGCTTTCTTT. Amino acids: CASSFTQNTEAFF.

The genes are TRBV11-2 and TRBJ2-1, with TRBD2 as a possible D gene (6 bases). CDR1 is SGHAT, CDR2 FQNNGV, per germline. The CDR3 is made up of 14 amino acids. Trimming shortened V by 0 bases and J by 9 bases, and 12 bases separated the two germline ends. This CDR3 reads CASSLEYGGGEQFF. In nucleotides, the CDR3 is TGTGCCAGCAGCTTAGAATATGGGGGAGGTGAGCAGTTCTTC.

This clone was observed at least ten times. The chain joins TRBV11-2 to TRBJ2-1; no clear D. The CDR3 sequence is 14 residues long. The V end was cut by 1 base, the J end by 0 bases, with 4 bases between. Germline CDR1 SGHAT, CDR2 FQNNGV. The CDR3 sequence is CASSLGGSYNEQFF. The CDR3 DNA is TGTGCCAGCAGCTTAGGAGGCTCCTACAATGAGCAGTTCTTC.

This clone has only one observation. This could be a read error, since a much larger clone is one nucleotide away. The rearrangement uses TRBV12-3 or TRBV12-4 and TRBJ1-1, with D possibly being TRBD1 (6 bases). V gave up 7 bases and J gave up 1 base, with 10 bases separating them. The CDR3 spans 13 residues. CDR3 nucleotides: TGTGCCAGCACCCCACAGGGGAACACTGAAGCTTTCTTT. It translates to CASTPQGNTEAFF.

The chain combines TRBV12-2 with TRBJ2-1; whether TRBD1, the table's D call, matches the DNA was not checked. TRBV12-2 is given as a pseudogene. The CDR3 is 15 amino acids. The chain's CDR3 is CASRLGLTGINEQFF. CDR3 in DNA: TGTGCAAGTCGCTTAGGCCTCACAGGGATCAATGAGCAGTTCTTC.

The rearrangement uses TRBV28 and TRBJ2-1; maybe TRBD2 (6 bases). The CDR3 has 18 amino acids. CDR1 and CDR2 from the germline V gene are MDHEN and SYDVKM. V lost 3 bases and J 0 bases, leaving 18 bases between the germline ends. The CDR3, as DNA: TGTGCCAGCAGTTTCACCGGCGCGGGGCTAGCCTCCTACAATGAGCAGTTCTTC. It encodes CASSFTGAGLASYNEQFF.

V gene TRBV7-9 combines with J gene TRBJ2-3; tentative D call: TRBD2 (5 bases). Deletions cut 7 bases from V and 2 bases from J, with 16 bases between. Germline V gene sequence: CDR1 SEHNR, CDR2 FQNEAQ (reference sequence). CDR3 size: 15 residues. CDR3 DNA: TGTGCCAGCACCCAAGGGAGACCCATCACAGATACGCAGTATTTT. It codes for CASTQGRPITDTQYF.

Details on this clone: The sample carries other DNA sequences with the same CDR3. This sequence joins TRBV6-5 and TRBJ1-6; no firm D call. The CDR3 is made up of 16 amino acids. V shed 0 bases and J shed 0 bases, with 6 bases lying between them. Germline V CDR1 and CDR2: MNHEY, SVGAGI. The CDR3, as DNA: TGTGCCAGCAGTTACTCATCTAGCTCCTATAATTCACCCCTCCACTTT. Translation gives CASSYSSSSYNSPLHF.

This chain joins TRBV27 and TRBJ2-4, with TRBD1 matching 8 bases. The CDR3 covers 13 residues. Losses at the gene ends were 6 bases for V and 5 bases for J; bases not matched to a gene: 3. Per the germline V gene, CDR1 is MNHEY and CDR2 is SMNVEV (reference sequence). CDR3 bases: TGTGCCAGCAGCCTGACAGGGGAAAACATTCAGTACTTC. Translating it yields CASSLTGENIQYF.

This clone was recorded only once. V usage is TRBV19 and J usage is TRBJ1-4; D remains unclear. V shed 3 bases and J shed 4 bases, with 6 bases lying between them. CDR3 length: 13 amino acids. The germline V gene encodes CDR1 LNHDA and CDR2 SQIVND (reference sequence). CDR3 coding DNA: TGTGCCAGTAGTATTCGCAGTAATGAAAAACTGTTTTTT. This translates into CASSIRSNEKLFF.

The chain employs TRBV2 and TRBJ1-2; the D is unclear. Germline V gene lookup returns CDR1 SNHLY and CDR2 FYNNEI. The CDR3 runs 12 residues. Trimming removed 11 bases from V and 3 bases from J, with 13 bases in between. CDR3 nucleotide sequence: TGTGCCGGTCGGGGAGAGGACTATGGCTACACCTTC. Translating gives CAGRGEDYGYTF.

V gene TRBV5-1 combines with J gene TRBJ2-7; 9 nucleotides align to TRBD1. Germline-derived CDR1 and CDR2 are SGHRS and YFSETQ. CDR3 length equals 15 residues. V dropped 0 bases and J dropped 4; count of bases not matched to a gene: 5. The chain's CDR3 is CASSLGDRVSYEQYF. The CDR3 nucleotides are TGCGCCAGCAGCTTGGGGGACAGGGTCTCATACGAGCAGTACTTC.

The V call is TRBV3-1 (or the pseudogene TRBV3-2), the J call TRBJ2-7; no definite D call. CDR3 length equals 11 residues. The ends were cut back, 6 bases at V and 3 bases at J, with 6 bases in the middle. Germline assignment: CDR1 LGHDT and CDR2 YNNKEL (reference sequence). For the CDR3, the DNA is TGTGCCAGCAGAACGGGCTACGAGCAGTACTTC. Its protein is CASRTGYEQYF.

The rearrangement links TRBV6-5 to TRBJ2-3, with no clear D. This CDR3 spans 14 amino acids. The germline CDR1 and CDR2 sequences are MNHEY and SVGAGI. Trimming left V 7 bases short and J 1 base short, with 12 bases between. The CDR3 loop is CASIPRSGTDTQYF. The CDR3 nucleotides are TGTGCCAGCATTCCACGGTCGGGCACAGATACGCAGTATTTT.

This chain uses TRBV12-3 or TRBV12-4 with TRBJ1-5; no clear D. Trimming stripped 5 bases from V and 10 bases from J, with 9 bases between. This CDR3 is 11 amino acids long. CDR3 bases: TGTGCCAGCAGTCTCCGGGGTCCCCAGCATTTT. Its protein is CASSLRGPQHF.

The rearrangement uses TRBV4-1 and TRBJ1-6; the match to TRBD1 covers 8 bases. Losses at the gene ends were 4 bases for V and 5 bases for J; bases not matched to a gene: 7. The CDR3 is 16 residues long. CDR1 and CDR2 from the germline V gene are MGHRA and YSYEKL. In DNA, the CDR3 is TGCGCCAGCAGCCGAGGACAGGGTGAGGATAATTCACCCCTCCACTTT. Residues: CASSRGQGEDNSPLHF.